This is a list of T cell receptor beta chains from one sample in a study of cytomegalovirus exposure and HLA in healthy donors. Profiling relied on immunoSEQ multiplex PCR, and the TCRdb table lists in-frame clones only, not all of them. The table lists 150,000 or so clones, roughly 73% of them singletons. Sequenced input: PBMCs. These receptor sequences come from a man younger than 35 in good health and CMV-seropositive. Both conserved end residues are part of each CDR3. The order of the fields is V gene, D gene, J gene, clone size, CDR3 protein, CDR3 DNA. The D gene is left open where the match is weak. Clone size, where shown, is once, few, many, or a class for clones that have expanded.

>TRBV11-1|TRBD1|TRBJ2-7|-
CASSLGDSPSYEQYF
TGTGCCAGCAGCTTAGGGGACAGTCCGTCCTACGAGCAGTACTTC
>TRBV5-1|-|TRBJ1-4|few
CASSSRGTDEKLFF
TGCGCCAGCAGCTCCAGGGGCACGGATGAAAAACTGTTTTTT
>TRBV14|-|TRBJ1-2|-
CASSPTQGGYGYTF
TGTGCCAGCAGCCCTACACAAGGCGGCTATGGCTACACCTTC
>TRBV5-1|TRBD1|TRBJ2-2|-
CASSIQGATGELFF
TGCGCCAGCAGCATACAGGGGGCAACCGGGGAGCTGTTTTTT
>TRBV27|-|TRBJ2-7|-
CASSLASSYEQYF
TGTGCCAGCAGTTTAGCCAGCTCCTACGAGCAGTACTTC
>TRBV9|-|TRBJ1-1|-
CASSVGGGRNTEAFF
TGTGCCAGCAGCGTAGGGGGCGGCCGGAACACTGAAGCTTTCTTT
>TRBV14|-|TRBJ2-6|-
CASSQDWLSGANVLTF
TGTGCCAGCAGCCAAGACTGGCTCTCTGGGGCCAACGTCCTGACTTTC
>TRBV28|TRBD2|TRBJ2-3|-
CASSGTSGNTDTQYF
TGTGCCAGCAGCGGGACTAGCGGGAACACAGATACGCAGTATTTT
>TRBV28|-|TRBJ2-2|once
CASSLDVERAPNTGELFF
TGTGCCAGCAGTCTTGATGTCGAGCGGGCACCGAACACCGGGGAGCTGTTTTTT
>TRBV5-1|TRBD1|TRBJ2-3|-
CASSLADRGMDTQYF
TGCGCCAGCAGCTTAGCGGACAGGGGAATGGATACGCAGTATTTT
>TRBV5-1|-|TRBJ1-4|few
CASSRSTPRGNEKLFF
TGCGCCAGTAGCAGATCCACCCCAAGAGGTAATGAAAAACTGTTTTTT
>TRBV7-8|TRBD2|TRBJ2-1|-
CASSLGAGGNNEQFF
TGTGCCAGCAGCCTTGGAGCGGGAGGTAACAATGAGCAGTTCTTC
>TRBV7-3|TRBD1|TRBJ1-3|-
CASSLEGAAGTIYF
TGTGCCAGCAGCTTAGAGGGGGCCGCAGGCACCATATATTTT
>TRBV5-1|-|TRBJ1-1|-
CASSPGSLNTEAFF
TGCGCCAGCAGCCCGGGATCCTTGAACACTGAAGCTTTCTTT
>TRBV4-1|-|TRBJ2-5|-
CASSQVAGETQYF
TGCGCCAGCAGCCAAGTTGCAGGGGAGACCCAGTACTTC
>TRBV6-1|-|TRBJ2-2|-
CASSVQGAGELFF
TGTGCCAGCAGTGTTCAAGGGGCTGGGGAGCTGTTTTTT
>TRBV18|-|TRBJ2-3|-
CASSPLRASTDTQYF
TGTGCCAGCTCACCCCTGAGAGCTAGCACAGATACGCAGTATTTT
>TRBV2|TRBD1|TRBJ2-2|-
CASSEDRGTGELFF
TGTGCCAGCAGTGAAGACAGGGGGACCGGGGAGCTGTTTTTT
>TRBV27|TRBD1|TRBJ2-1|-
CASRLGDRAYNEQFF
TGTGCCAGCAGGCTGGGGGACAGGGCCTACAATGAGCAGTTCTTC
>TRBV27|TRBD1|TRBJ2-2|-
CASSPTGRVGELFF
TGTGCCAGCAGCCCGACAGGGCGTGTCGGGGAGCTGTTTTTT
>TRBV30|-|TRBJ2-3|-
CAWSPPPGEDTQYF
TGTGCCTGGAGTCCTCCCCCAGGGGAAGATACGCAGTATTTT
>TRBV30|TRBD2|TRBJ2-7|-
CAGGLAGDLYF
TGTGCCGGAGGACTAGCGGGAGATTTATACTTC
>TRBV20-1|-|TRBJ2-5|-
CSARRGGEQYF
TGCAGTGCTAGAAGGGGGGGGGAGCAGTACTTC
>TRBV7-2|TRBD2|TRBJ2-7|-
CASSFSGRRSYEQYF
TGTGCCAGCAGCTTTAGCGGGAGGAGGTCCTACGAGCAGTACTTC
>TRBV6-1|-|TRBJ2-7|-
CASSASDSQPLHEQYF
TGTGCCAGCAGTGCCTCGGACAGCCAACCCCTCCACGAGCAGTACTTC
>TRBV10-2|-|TRBJ2-1|-
CASRDKTSYNEQFF
TGCGCCAGCAGGGACAAAACTTCCTACAATGAGCAGTTCTTC
>TRBV7-3|-|TRBJ1-5|-
CASSLNPGGPQHF
TGTGCCAGCAGCTTAAATCCCGGGGGGCCCCAGCATTTT
>TRBV5-4|TRBD2|TRBJ2-3|few
CASSLAGGRQYTTPHTQYF
TGTGCCAGCAGCTTGGCGGGAGGGCGACAATATACTACACCTCATACGCAGTATTTT
>TRBV14|-|TRBJ2-7|-
CASRQEGYEQYF
TGTGCCAGCAGACAGGAGGGCTACGAGCAGTACTTC
>TRBV5-1|-|TRBJ2-7|-
CASSLGSLGGGEQYF
TGCGCCAGCAGCTTGGGTAGCCTAGGAGGAGGCGAGCAGTACTTC
>TRBV5-4|-|TRBJ1-4|-
CASTWGDPRPNEKLFF
TGTGCCAGCACTTGGGGGGATCCTAGACCAAATGAAAAACTGTTTTTT
>TRBV30|-|TRBJ1-4|-
CAWRQGVMEKLFF
TGTGCCTGGAGACAGGGAGTAATGGAAAAACTGTTTTTT
>TRBV7-9|TRBD2|TRBJ2-1|-
CASSLSQPAGYNEQFF
TGTGCCAGCAGCTTATCGCAACCAGCGGGGTACAATGAGCAGTTCTTC
>TRBV10-1|TRBD2|TRBJ2-7|-
CASTPYQGGQHYEQYF
TGCGCCAGCACCCCCTACCAGGGAGGGCAACACTACGAGCAGTACTTC
>TRBV27|TRBD1|TRBJ2-1|-
CASSTQQGDPYNEQFF
TGTGCCAGCAGTACCCAACAGGGGGACCCCTACAATGAGCAGTTCTTC
>TRBV9|-|TRBJ1-2|-
CASSPGVLNYGYTF
TGTGCCAGCAGCCCAGGGGTCCTTAACTATGGCTACACCTTC